This T cell receptor (beta chain) appears in the sequencing data of a study of blood T cells in healthy people across ages. Findings and limits, study-wide: Unsorted PBMCs blocked a conclusive comparison of naive and antigen-experienced cells. Long-lived and aged donors differed, with more naive CD4+ cells and higher diversity in the long-lived.

Remarks on this clonotype: As yet, its antigen is unknown. A read error may produce the germline difference seen at one junction end.

The second PCR ran roughly 6 to 11 cycles with a sample-barcoded 5' primer and J-beta primers. All samples gave at least 3 million CDR3-containing paired-end reads. One entry per CDR3 protein results from TCRdb running MiXCR on the 5' RACE reads. There are hundreds of thousands of distinct CDR3 sequences in the sample; about 30% occur only once, and roughly 17% lies in the top ten. CDR3 size: 16 residues. Germline assignment: CDR1 MNHNY and CDR2 SVGAGI (reference sequence). The chain combines TRBV6-6 with TRBJ1-6; the D gene is possibly TRBD1 (5 bases). The clonotype comes from a woman older than 75 in good health. The sequencing sample was made of blood. The CDR3 region has the DNA TGTGCCAGCAATAATCCGATGGGACGGGGTAATTCACCCCTCTACTTT. Translating it yields CASNNPMGRGNSPLYF.